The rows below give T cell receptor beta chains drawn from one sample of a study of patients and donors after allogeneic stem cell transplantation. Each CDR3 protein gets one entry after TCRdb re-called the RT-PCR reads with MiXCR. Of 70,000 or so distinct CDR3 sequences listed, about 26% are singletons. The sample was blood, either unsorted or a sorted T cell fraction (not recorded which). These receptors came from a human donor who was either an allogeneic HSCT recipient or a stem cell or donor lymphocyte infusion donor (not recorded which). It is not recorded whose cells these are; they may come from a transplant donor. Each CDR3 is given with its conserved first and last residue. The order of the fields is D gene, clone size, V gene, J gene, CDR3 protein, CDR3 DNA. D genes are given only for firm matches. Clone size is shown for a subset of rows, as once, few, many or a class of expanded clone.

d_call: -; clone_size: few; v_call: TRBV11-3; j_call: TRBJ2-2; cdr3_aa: CASSLAAGTGELFF; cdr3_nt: TGTGCCAGCAGCTTAGCGGCAGGGACCGGGGAGCTGTTTTTT
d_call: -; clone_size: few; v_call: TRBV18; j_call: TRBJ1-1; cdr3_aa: CASSPPAPGGDTEAFF; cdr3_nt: TGTGCCAGCTCACCACCGGCTCCGGGAGGGGACACTGAAGCTTTCTTT
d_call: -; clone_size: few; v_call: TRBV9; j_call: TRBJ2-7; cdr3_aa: CASSVSGHTYEQYF; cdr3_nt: TGTGCCAGCAGCGTCTCGGGCCATACCTACGAGCAGTACTTC
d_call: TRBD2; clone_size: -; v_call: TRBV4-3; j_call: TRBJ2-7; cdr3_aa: CASSPGLAGVRQYF; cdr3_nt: TGCGCCAGCAGCCCGGGACTAGCGGGAGTAAGGCAGTACTTC
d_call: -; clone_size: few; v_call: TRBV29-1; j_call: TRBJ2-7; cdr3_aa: CSVEAGLTEQYF; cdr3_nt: TGCAGCGTTGAAGCGGGATTGACCGAGCAGTACTTC
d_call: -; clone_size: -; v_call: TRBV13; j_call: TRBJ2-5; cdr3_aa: CASSSMGRYQETQYF; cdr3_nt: TGTGCCAGCAGCTCAATGGGACGGTACCAAGAGACCCAGTACTTC
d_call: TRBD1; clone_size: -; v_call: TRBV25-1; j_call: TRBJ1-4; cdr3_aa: CASSDPQGSHEKLFF; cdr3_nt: TGTGCCAGCAGTGATCCACAGGGGTCGCATGAAAAACTGTTTTTT
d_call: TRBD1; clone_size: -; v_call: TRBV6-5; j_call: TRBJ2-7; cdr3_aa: CASRGRDRVREQYF; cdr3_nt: TGTGCCAGCAGAGGACGGGACAGGGTACGTGAGCAGTACTTC
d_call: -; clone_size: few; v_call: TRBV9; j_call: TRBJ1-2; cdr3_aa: CASSFGSDLTGYTF; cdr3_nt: TGTGCCAGCAGCTTCGGGTCAGACCTGACTGGCTACACCTTC
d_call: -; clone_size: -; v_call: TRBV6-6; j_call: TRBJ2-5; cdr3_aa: CASRGAGMETQYF; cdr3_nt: TGTGCCAGCAGAGGCGCAGGGATGGAGACCCAGTACTTC
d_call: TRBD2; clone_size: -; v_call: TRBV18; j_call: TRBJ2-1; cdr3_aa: CASSPQAGGPYNEQFF; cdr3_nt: TGTGCCAGCTCACCACAGGCGGGAGGGCCTTACAATGAGCAGTTCTTC
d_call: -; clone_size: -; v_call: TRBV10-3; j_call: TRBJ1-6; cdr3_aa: CAIKSRILSDSPLHF; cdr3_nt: TGTGCCATCAAGTCTCGGATCCTAAGTGATTCACCCCTCCACTTT
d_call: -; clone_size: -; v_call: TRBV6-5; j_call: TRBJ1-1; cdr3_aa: CASSRRGGMNTEAFF; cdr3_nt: TGTGCCAGCAGCCGCCGGGGAGGGATGAACACTGAAGCTTTCTTT
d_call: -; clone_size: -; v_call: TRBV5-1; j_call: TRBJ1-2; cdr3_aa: CASSSPGTQENSNYGYTF; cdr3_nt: TGCGCCAGCAGCTCCCCCGGGACACAAGAAAATTCTAACTATGGCTACACCTTC
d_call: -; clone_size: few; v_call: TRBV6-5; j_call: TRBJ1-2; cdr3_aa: CASSSPRVFGYTF; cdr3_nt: TGTGCCAGCAGTTCCCCGAGGGTGTTTGGCTACACCTTC
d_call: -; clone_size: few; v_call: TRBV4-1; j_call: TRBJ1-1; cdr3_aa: CASSQERELMNTEAFF; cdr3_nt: TGCGCCAGCAGCCAAGAGAGGGAACTGATGAACACTGAAGCTTTCTTT
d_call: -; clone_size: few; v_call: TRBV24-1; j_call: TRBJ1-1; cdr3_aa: CATRPGLSVNQNTEAFF; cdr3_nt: TGTGCCACCAGACCGGGACTCTCTGTGAATCAGAACACTGAAGCTTTCTTT
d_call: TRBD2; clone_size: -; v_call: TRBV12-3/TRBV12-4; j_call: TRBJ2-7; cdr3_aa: CASSPRSGSSHEQYF; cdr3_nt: TGTGCCAGCAGTCCCCGTAGCGGGAGTTCCCACGAGCAGTACTTC
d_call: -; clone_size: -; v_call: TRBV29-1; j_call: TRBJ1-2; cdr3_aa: CSVVGTEGSYTF; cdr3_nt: TGCAGCGTTGTCGGGACCGAGGGCAGCTACACCTTC
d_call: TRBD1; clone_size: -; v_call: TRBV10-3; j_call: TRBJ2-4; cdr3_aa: CAISGGQGDIQYF; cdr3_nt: TGTGCCATCAGCGGGGGACAGGGAGACATTCAGTACTTC
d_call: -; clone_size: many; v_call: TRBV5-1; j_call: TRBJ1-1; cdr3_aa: CASSLGWRGLNTEAFF; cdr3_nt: TGCGCCAGCAGCTTGGGATGGAGGGGACTGAACACTGAAGCTTTCTTT
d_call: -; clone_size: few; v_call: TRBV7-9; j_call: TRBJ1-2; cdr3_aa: CASSLRPREYNGYTF; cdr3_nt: TGTGCCAGCAGCTTACGTCCCAGGGAATACAATGGCTACACCTTC
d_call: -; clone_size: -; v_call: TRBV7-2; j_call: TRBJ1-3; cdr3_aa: CASSPSRAGNTIYF; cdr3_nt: TGTGCCAGCAGCCCATCCAGAGCTGGAAACACCATATATTTT
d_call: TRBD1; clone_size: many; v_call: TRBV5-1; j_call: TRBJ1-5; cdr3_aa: CASSSGQGRPQHF; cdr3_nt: TGCGCCAGCAGCTCCGGACAGGGACGGCCCCAGCATTTT
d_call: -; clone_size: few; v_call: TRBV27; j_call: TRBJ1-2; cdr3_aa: CASSLWSGDYGYTF; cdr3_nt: TGTGCCAGCAGTTTATGGTCAGGAGACTATGGCTACACCTTC
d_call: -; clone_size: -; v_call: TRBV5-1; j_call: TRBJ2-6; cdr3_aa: CASSLGSGANVLTF; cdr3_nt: TGCGCCAGCAGCTTGGGTTCTGGGGCCAACGTCCTGACTTTC
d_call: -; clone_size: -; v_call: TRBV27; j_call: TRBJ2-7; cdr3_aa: CASRGPLGYEQYF; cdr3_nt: TGTGCCAGCAGGGGTCCCCTTGGCTACGAGCAGTACTTC
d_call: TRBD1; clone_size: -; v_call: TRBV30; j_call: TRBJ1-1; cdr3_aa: CACQSGGSEAFF; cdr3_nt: TGTGCCTGCCAATCAGGGGGGAGTGAAGCTTTCTTT
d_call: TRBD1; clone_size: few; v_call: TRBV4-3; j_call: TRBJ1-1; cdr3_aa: CASSQDLGTRGTEAFF; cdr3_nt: TGCGCCAGCAGCCAAGATCTGGGGACCAGGGGGACTGAAGCTTTCTTT
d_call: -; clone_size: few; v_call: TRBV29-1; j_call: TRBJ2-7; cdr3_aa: CSVEDAFGYEQYF; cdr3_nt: TGCAGCGTTGAAGATGCCTTTGGCTACGAGCAGTACTTC
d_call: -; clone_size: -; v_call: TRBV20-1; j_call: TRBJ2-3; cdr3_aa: CSSYSIDTQYF; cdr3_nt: TGCAGCTCATATAGCATAGATACGCAGTATTTT
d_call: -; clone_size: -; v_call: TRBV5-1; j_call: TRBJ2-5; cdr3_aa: CASSLASPQETQYF; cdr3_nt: TGCGCCAGCAGCTTGGCTTCCCCACAAGAGACCCAGTACTTC
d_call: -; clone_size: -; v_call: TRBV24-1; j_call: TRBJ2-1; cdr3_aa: CATSDFSYNEQFF; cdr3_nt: TGTGCCACCAGTGACTTCTCCTACAATGAGCAGTTCTTC
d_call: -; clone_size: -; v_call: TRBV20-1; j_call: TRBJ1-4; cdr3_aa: CSAGDPWEEKLFF; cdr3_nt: TGCAGTGCAGGAGACCCATGGGAGGAAAAACTGTTTTTT
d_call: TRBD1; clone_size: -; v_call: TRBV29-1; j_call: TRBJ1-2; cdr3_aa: CSVESGVGTGFNGYTF; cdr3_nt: TGCAGCGTTGAAAGTGGGGTCGGGACAGGGTTTAATGGCTACACCTTC
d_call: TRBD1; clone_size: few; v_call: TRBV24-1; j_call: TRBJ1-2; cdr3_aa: CATSDFGQGGYGYTF; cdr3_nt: TGTGCCACCAGTGATTTCGGACAGGGCGGCTATGGCTACACCTTC
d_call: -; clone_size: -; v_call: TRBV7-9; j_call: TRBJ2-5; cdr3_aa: CASRTQGPQETQYF; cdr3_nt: TGTGCCAGCAGAACACAGGGTCCCCAAGAGACCCAGTACTTC
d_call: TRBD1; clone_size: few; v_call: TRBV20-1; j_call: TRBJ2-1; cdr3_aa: CSASRGSYNEQFF; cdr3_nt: TGCAGTGCTAGCAGGGGGTCCTACAATGAGCAGTTCTTC
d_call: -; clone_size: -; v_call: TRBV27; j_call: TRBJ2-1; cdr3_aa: CASSPRRSYNEQFF; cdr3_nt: TGTGCCAGCAGTCCGAGACGATCCTACAATGAGCAGTTCTTC
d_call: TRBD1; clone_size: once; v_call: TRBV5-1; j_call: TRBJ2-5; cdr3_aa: CASSPGQGRETQYF; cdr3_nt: TGCGCCAGCAGCCCGGGACAGGGGAGGGAGACCCAGTACTTC
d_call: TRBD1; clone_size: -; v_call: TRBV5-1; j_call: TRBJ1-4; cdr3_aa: CASSLGPGTGVEKLFF; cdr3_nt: TGCGCCAGCAGCTTGGGTCCCGGGACAGGGGTTGAAAAACTGTTTTTT
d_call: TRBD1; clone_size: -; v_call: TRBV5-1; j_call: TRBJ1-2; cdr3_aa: CASSTGTGGSYTF; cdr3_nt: TGCGCCAGCAGCACCGGGACAGGGGGTAGCTACACCTTC
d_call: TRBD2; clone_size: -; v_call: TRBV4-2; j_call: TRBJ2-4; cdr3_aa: CASSHLGAGITLAKNIQYF; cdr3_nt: TGTGCCAGCAGCCACCTTGGAGCGGGAATAACTCTAGCCAAAAACATTCAGTACTTC
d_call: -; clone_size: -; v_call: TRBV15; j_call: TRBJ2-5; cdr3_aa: CATSPEVETQYF; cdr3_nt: TGTGCCACCAGCCCCGAAGTGGAGACCCAGTACTTC
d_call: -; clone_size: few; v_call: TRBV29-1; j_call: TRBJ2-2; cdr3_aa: CSVEGRGGELFF; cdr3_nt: TGCAGCGTTGAGGGCAGGGGCGGGGAGCTGTTTTTT
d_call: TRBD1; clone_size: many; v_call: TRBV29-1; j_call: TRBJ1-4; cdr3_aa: CSARQGKAEKLFF; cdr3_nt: TGCAGCGCCCGACAGGGGAAGGCTGAAAAACTGTTTTTT
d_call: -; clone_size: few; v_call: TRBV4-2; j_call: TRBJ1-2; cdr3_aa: CASTPILEGRNYGYTF; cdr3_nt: TGTGCCAGCACCCCGATCCTGGAGGGAAGGAACTATGGCTACACCTTC
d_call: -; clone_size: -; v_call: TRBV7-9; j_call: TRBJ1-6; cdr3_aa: CASSSFGGDSPLHF; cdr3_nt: TGTGCCAGCAGCTCCTTTGGTGGGGATTCACCCCTCCACTTT
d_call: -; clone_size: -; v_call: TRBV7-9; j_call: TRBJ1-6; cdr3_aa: CASSSALTRTLHF; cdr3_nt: TGTGCCAGCAGCTCGGCCCTCACTAGGACCCTCCACTTT
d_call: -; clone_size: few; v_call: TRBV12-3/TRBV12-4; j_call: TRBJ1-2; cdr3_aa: CASSRFVAAYGYTF; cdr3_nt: TGTGCCAGCAGTCGCTTCGTTGCAGCCTATGGCTACACCTTC
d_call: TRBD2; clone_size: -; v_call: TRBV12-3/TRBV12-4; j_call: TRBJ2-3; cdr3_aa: CANQRGPGSDTQYF; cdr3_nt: TGTGCCAACCAGCGGGGGCCTGGCTCAGATACGCAGTATTTT
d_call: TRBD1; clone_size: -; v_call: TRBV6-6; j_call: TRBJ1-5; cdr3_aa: CASSYGQGASQPQHF; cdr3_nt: TGTGCCAGCAGTTACGGTCAGGGGGCCAGTCAGCCCCAGCATTTT
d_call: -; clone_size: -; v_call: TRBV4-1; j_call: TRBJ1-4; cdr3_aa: CASSLRTVEKLFF; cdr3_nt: TGCGCCAGCAGCCTTCGGACGGTTGAAAAACTGTTTTTT
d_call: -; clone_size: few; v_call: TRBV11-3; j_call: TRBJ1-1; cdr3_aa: CASSPRWQGARAEAFF; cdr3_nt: TGTGCCAGCAGCCCACGGTGGCAGGGTGCCCGGGCTGAAGCTTTCTTT
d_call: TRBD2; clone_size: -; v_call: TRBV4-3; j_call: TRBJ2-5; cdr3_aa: CASSQDPAGGLQETQYF; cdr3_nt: TGCGCCAGCAGCCAAGACCCGGCGGGAGGCCTCCAGGAGACCCAGTACTTC
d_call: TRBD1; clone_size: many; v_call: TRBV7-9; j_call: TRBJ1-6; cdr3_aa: CASSLGDRDYSPLHF; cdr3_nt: TGTGCCAGCAGCTTAGGGGACAGGGATTATTCACCCCTCCACTTT
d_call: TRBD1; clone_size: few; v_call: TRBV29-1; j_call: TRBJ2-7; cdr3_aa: CSVGAGGYEQYF; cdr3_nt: TGCAGCGTTGGGGCAGGGGGTTACGAGCAGTACTTC
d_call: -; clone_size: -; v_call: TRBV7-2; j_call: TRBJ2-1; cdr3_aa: CASSKPGSRVEQFF; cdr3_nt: TGTGCCAGCAGCAAGCCAGGGAGTAGGGTGGAGCAGTTCTTC
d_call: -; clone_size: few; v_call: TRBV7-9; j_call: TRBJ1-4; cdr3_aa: CASSFPGPQEKLFF; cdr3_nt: TGTGCCAGCAGCTTCCCCGGCCCGCAAGAAAAACTGTTTTTT
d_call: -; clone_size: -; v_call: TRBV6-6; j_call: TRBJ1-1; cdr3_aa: CASILQGSEAFF; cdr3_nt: TGTGCCAGCATTCTACAGGGCAGTGAAGCTTTCTTT